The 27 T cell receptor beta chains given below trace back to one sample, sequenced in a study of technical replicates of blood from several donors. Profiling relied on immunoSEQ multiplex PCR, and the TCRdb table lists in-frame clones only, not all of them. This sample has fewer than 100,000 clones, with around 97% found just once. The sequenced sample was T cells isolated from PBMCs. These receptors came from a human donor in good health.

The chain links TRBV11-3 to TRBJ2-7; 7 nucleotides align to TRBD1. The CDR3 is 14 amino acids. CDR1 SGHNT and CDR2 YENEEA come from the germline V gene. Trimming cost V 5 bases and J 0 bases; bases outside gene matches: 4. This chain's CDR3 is CASSADRFSYEQYF. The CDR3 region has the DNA TGTGCCAGCAGCGCGGACAGGTTCTCCTACGAGCAGTACTTC. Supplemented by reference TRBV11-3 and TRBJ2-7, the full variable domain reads EAGVVQSPRYKIIEKKQPVAFWCNPISGHNTLYWYLQNLGQGPELLIRYENEEAVDDSQLPKDRFSAERLKGVDSTLKIQPAELGDSAVYLCASSADRFSYEQYFGPGTRLTVT.

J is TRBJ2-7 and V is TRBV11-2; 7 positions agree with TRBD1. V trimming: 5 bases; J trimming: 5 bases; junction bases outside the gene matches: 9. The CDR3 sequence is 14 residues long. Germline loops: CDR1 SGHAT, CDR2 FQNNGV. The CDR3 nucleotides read TGTGCCAGCAGCCCCCGACAGGGAGCCAACGAGCAGTACTTC. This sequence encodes CASSPRQGANEQYF. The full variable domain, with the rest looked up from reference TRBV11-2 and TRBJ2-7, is EAGVAQSPRYKIIEKRQSVAFWCNPISGHATLYWYQQILGQGPKLLIQFQNNGVVDDSQLPKDRFSAERLKGVDSTLKIQPAKLEDSAVYLCASSPRQGANEQYFGPGTRLTVT.

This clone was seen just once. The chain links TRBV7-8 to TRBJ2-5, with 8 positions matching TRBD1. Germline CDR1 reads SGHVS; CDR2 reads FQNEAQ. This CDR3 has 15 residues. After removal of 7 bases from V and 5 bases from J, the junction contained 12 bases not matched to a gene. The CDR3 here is CASKKWTGNQETQYF. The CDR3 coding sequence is TGTGCCAGCAAAAAATGGACAGGGAATCAGGAGACCCAGTACTTC.

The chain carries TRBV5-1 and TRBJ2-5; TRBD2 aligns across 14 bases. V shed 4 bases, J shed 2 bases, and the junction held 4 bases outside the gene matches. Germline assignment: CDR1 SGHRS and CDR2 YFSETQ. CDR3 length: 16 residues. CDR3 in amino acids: CASSIGLAGGQETQYF. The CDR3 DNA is TGCGCCAGCAGCATAGGACTAGCGGGAGGTCAAGAGACCCAGTACTTC.

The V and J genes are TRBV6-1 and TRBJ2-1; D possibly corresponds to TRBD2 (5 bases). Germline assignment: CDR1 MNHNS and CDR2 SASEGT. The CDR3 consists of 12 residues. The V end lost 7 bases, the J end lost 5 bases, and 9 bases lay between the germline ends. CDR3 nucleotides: TGTGCCAGCATGGACTTCGACAATGAGCAGTTCTTC. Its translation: CASMDFDNEQFF.

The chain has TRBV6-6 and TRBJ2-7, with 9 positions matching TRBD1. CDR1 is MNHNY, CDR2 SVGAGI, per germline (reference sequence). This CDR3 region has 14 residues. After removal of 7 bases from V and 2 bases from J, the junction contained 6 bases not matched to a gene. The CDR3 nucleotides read TGTGCCAGCACCCTAAGACAGGGGGCCTACGAGCAGTACTTC. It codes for CASTLRQGAYEQYF.

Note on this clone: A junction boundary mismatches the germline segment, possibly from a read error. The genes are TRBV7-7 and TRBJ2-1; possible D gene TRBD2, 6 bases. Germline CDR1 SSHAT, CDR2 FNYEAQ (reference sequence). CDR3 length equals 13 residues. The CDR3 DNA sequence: TGTGCTAGCAGCACCGGGGAGGCAGATGAGCAGTTCTTC. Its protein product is CASSTGEADEQFF.

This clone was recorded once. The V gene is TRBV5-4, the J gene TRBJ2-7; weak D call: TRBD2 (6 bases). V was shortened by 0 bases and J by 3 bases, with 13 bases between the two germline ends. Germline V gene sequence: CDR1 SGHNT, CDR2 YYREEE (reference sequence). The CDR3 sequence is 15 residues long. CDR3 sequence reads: CASSLEQGLYYEQYF. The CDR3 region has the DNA TGTGCCAGCAGCTTGGAGCAGGGACTTTACTACGAGCAGTACTTC.

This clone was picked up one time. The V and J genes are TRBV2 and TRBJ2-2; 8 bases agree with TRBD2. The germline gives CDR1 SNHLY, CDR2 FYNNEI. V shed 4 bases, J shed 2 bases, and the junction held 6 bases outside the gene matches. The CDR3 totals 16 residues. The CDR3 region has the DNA TGTGCCAGCAGTGGCATAGCGGGACCAAACACCGGGGAGCTGTTTTTT. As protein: CASSGIAGPNTGELFF.

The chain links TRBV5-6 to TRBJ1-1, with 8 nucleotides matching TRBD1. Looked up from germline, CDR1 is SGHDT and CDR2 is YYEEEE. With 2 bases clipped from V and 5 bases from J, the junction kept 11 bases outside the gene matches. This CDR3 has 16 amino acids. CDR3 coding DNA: TGTGCCAGCAGCTTCCCAGGGGGCGCGGGGGGGACTGAAGCTTTCTTT. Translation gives CASSFPGGAGGTEAFF.

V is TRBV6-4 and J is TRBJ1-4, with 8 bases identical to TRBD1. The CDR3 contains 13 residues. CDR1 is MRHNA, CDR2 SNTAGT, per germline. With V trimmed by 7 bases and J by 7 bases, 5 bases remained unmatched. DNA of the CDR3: TGTGCCAGCATAGACAGGGGCCTTGAAAAACTGTTTTTT. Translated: CASIDRGLEKLFF.

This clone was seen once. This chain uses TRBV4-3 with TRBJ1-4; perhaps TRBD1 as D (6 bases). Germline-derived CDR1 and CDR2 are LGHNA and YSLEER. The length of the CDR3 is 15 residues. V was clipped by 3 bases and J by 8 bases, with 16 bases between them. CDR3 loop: CASSHGGRPGEKLFF. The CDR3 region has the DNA TGCGCCAGCAGCCATGGGGGCCGTCCCGGGGAAAAACTGTTTTTT.

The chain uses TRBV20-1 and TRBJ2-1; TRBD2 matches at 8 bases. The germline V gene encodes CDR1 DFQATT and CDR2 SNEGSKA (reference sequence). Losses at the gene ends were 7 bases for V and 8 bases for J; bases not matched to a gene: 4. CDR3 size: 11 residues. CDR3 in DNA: TGCAGTGGTCGGGAGGGTTATGAGCAGTTCTTC. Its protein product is CSGREGYEQFF.

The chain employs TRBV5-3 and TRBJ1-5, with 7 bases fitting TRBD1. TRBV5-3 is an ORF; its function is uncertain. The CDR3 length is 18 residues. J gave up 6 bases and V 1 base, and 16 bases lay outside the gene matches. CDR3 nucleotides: TGTGCCAGAAGCTTGTTTGTCCCCTCTGACAGGGCCCCTCAGCCCCAGCATTTT. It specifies CARSLFVPSDRAPQPQHF.

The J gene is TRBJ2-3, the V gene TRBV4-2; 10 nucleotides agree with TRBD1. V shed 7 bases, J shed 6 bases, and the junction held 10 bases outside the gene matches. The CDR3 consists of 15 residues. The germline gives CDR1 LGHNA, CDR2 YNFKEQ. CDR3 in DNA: TGTGCCAGCAAGCCAGAGGGACAGGGGATCGATACGCAGTATTTT. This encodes CASKPEGQGIDTQYF.

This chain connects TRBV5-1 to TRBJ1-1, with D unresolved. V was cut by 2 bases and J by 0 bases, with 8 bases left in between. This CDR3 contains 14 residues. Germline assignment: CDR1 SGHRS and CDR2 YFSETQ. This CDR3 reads CASSFTGVNTEAFF. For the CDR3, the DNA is TGCGCCAGCAGCTTTACGGGAGTGAACACTGAAGCTTTCTTT. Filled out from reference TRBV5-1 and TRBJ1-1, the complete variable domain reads KAGVTQTPRYLIKTRGQQVTLSCSPISGHRSVSWYQQTPGQGLQFLFEYFSETQRNKGNFPGRFSGRQFSNSRSEMNVSTLELGDSALYLCASSFTGVNTEAFFGQGTRLTVV.

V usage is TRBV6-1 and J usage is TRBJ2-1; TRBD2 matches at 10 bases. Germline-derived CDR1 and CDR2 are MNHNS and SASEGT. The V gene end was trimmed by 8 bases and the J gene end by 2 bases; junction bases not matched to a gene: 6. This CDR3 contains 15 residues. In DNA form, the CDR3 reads TGTGCCAGCCGATCTAGCGGGGGTGCCTACAATGAGCAGTTCTTC. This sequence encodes CASRSSGGAYNEQFF.

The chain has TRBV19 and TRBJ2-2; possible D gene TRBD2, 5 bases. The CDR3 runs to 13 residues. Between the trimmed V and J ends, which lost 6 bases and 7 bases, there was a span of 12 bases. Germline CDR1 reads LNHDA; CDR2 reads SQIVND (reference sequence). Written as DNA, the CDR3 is TGTGCCAGTAGGACGAACGGGAACGGGGAGCTGTTTTTT. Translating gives CASRTNGNGELFF. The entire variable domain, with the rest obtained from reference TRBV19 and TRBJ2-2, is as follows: DGGITQSPKYLFRKEGQNVTLSCEQNLNHDAMYWYRQDPGQGLRLIYYSQIVNDFQKGDIAEGYSVSREKKESFPLTVTSAQKNPTAFYLCASRTNGNGELFFGEGSRLTVL.

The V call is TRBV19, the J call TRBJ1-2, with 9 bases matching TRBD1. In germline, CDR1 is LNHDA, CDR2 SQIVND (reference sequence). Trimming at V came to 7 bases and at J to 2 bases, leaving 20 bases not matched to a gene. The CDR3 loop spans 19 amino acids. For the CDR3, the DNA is TGTGCCAGTACCGCATCACGGACAGGGGCTGTATCGCAAAACTATGGCTACACCTTC. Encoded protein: CASTASRTGAVSQNYGYTF.

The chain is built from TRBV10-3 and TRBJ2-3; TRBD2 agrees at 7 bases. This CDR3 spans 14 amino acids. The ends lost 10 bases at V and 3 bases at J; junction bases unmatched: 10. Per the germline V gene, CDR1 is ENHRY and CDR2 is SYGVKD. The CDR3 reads CATLAAGRTDTQYF. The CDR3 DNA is TGTGCCACCTTGGCAGCGGGACGTACAGATACGCAGTATTTT.

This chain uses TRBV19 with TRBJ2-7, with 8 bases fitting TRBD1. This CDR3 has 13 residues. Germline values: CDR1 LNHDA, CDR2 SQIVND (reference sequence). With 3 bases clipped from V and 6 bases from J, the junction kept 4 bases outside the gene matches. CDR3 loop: CASSIRGRPEQYF. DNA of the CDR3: TGTGCCAGTAGTATCAGGGGGCGGCCCGAGCAGTACTTC.

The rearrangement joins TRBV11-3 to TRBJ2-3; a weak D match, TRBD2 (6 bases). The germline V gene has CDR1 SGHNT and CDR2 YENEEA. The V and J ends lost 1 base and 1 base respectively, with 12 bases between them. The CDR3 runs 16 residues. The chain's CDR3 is CASSLGAGSGTDTQYF. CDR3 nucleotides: TGTGCCAGCAGCTTAGGAGCGGGTTCAGGCACAGATACGCAGTATTTT.

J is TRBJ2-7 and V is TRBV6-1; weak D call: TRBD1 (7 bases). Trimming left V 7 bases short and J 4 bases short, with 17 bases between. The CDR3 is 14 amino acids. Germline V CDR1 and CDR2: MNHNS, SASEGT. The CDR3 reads CASNRATGRYEQYF. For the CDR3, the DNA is TGTGCCAGCAATAGAGCGACAGGGAGGTACGAGCAGTACTTC.

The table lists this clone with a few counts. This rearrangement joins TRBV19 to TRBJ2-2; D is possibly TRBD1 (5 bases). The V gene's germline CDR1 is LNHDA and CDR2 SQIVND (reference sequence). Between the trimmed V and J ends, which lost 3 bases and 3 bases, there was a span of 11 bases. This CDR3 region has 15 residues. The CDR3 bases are TGTGCCAGTAGTATTTCCAGGGCTTACACCGGGGAGCTGTTTTTT. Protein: CASSISRAYTGELFF.

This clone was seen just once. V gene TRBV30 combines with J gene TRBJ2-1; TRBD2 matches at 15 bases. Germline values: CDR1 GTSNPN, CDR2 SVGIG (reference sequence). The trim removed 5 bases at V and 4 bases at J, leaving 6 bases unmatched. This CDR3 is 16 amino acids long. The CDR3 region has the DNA TGTGCCTGGGGAATGGGACTAGCGGGGGGATACAATGAGCAGTTCTTC. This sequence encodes CAWGMGLAGGYNEQFF.

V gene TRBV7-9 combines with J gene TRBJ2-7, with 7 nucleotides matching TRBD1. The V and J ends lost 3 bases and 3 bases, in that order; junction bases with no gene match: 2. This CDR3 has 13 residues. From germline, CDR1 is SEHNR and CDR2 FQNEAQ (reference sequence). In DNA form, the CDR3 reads TGTGCCAGCAGCTTGGGACAGATCTACGAGCAGTACTTC. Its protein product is CASSLGQIYEQYF.

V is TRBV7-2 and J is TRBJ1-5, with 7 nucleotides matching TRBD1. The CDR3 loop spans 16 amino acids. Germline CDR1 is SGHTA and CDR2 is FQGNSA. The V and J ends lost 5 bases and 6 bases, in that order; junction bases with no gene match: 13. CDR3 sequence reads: CASSPKTGEGGQPQHF. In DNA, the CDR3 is TGTGCCAGCAGCCCAAAAACAGGGGAAGGCGGTCAGCCCCAGCATTTT.